This TCR beta chain is drawn from a study of T-cell reconstitution after alpha-beta-depleted transplantation in children. This clonotype was counted only a few times. Its specificity is unknown. Whole-study findings and limits: Several hundred expanded graft clones reportedly were the source of alpha-beta T cells about two months after transplant. T cells produced anew were the main source of T-cell counts and diversity one year after transplant.

The CDR3 runs to 13 residues. Between the trimmed V and J ends, which lost 3 bases and 5 bases, there was a span of 8 bases. Preparation of the TCRbeta library involved a method that used unique molecular identifiers. TCRdb processed the PCR reads anew with MiXCR; each CDR3 protein has one entry. The sample carries about a million distinct CDR3 sequences, 25% to 35% recorded once. The sample here was PBMCs, mostly from graft donor cells, taken 360 days after TCRalphabeta/CD19-depleted stem cell transplant. The sequence was obtained from a boy under two years old who had a stem cell transplant for SCID, so the T cells may come from the graft donor. The chain is built from TRBV12-3 or TRBV12-4 and TRBJ1-5, with D unclear. CDR3: CASSFGEDQPQHF. CDR3 DNA sequence: TGTGCCAGCAGTTTCGGGGAAGATCAGCCCCAGCATTTT.